The next 18 T cell receptor beta chains were all read from a single sample in a study of CD8 T cells in ankylosing spondylitis. Study-wide results and limits: Ankylosing spondylitis blood appeared to be characterized by a TCR beta motif of roughly eight highly homologous variants.

TCRdb re-analysed the 5' RACE reads in MiXCR, keeping a single row per CDR3 protein. The table shows fewer than 550,000 distinct CDR3 sequences, with approximately 5% occurring only once. These receptors lack a known antigen. Sequenced: blood, either unsorted or a sorted T cell fraction (not recorded which). These receptors came from a male donor with ankylosing spondylitis.

This clonotype has ten or more counts. This chain's CDR3 is CASSLGGVKDTQYF. The CDR3 DNA reads TGCGCCAGCAGCTTGGGGGGCGTTAAAGATACGCAGTATTTT. The V and J genes are TRBV5-1 and TRBJ2-3; the D gene is possibly TRBD1 (5 bases). This CDR3 comprises 14 residues. Per the germline V gene, CDR1 is SGHRS and CDR2 is YFSETQ. Trimming took 0 bases from V and 5 from J, leaving 10 bases between them. The full variable domain, its missing parts supplied by reference TRBV5-1 and TRBJ2-3, is KAGVTQTPRYLIKTRGQQVTLSCSPISGHRSVSWYQQTPGQGLQFLFEYFSETQRNKGNFPGRFSGRQFSNSRSEMNVSTLELGDSALYLCASSLGGVKDTQYFGPGTRLTVL.

As for this clonotype: A much larger clone lies one base from this, so it may be a read error. The conserved phenylalanine or tryptophan normally closing the CDR3 is absent here, so this likely arose from a read error. In DNA form, the CDR3 reads TGCAGTGCTAAACTAGCGGTGTACGAGCAGTACCTC. Its protein product is CSAKLAVYEQYL. V is TRBV20-1 and J is TRBJ2-7, with TRBD2 matching over 8 bases. The CDR3 sequence is 12 residues long. J lost 4 bases, V lost 4 bases, and 3 bases had no gene match. Germline V gene data show CDR1 as DFQATT and CDR2 as SNEGSKA (reference sequence).

The sample holds many counts of this clonotype. This rearrangement joins TRBV7-3 to TRBJ1-6; D may be TRBD1 (5 bases). This CDR3 spans 14 amino acids. V gave up 4 bases and J gave up 7 bases, with 11 bases separating them. The germline CDR1 and CDR2 sequences are SGHTA and FQGTGA. CDR3 bases: TGTGCCAGCAGCTCTGGGGCGGCAAATTCACCCCTCCACTTT. This gives the protein CASSSGAANSPLHF.

This clonotype has ten or more counts. The chain recombines TRBV2 with TRBJ2-2; the D gene is possibly TRBD1 (5 bases). The CDR3 has 14 amino acids. Germline CDR1 is SNHLY and CDR2 is FYNNEI. The V end lost 4 bases, the J end lost 4 bases, and 10 bases lay between the germline ends. The CDR3 DNA follows: TGTGCCAGCAGTGGCCAGGGTACCACCGGGGAGCTGTTTTTT. Its translation is CASSGQGTTGELFF. The whole variable domain, remainder taken from reference TRBV2 and TRBJ2-2, is EPEVTQTPSHQVTQMGQEVILRCVPISNHLYFYWYRQILGQKVEFLVSFYNNEISEKSEIFDDQFSVERPDGSNFTLKIRSTKLEDSAMYFCASSGQGTTGELFFGEGSRLTVL.

The chain joins TRBV7-2 to TRBJ2-3; 9 positions match TRBD2. The CDR3 contains 15 residues. Germline trimming cut 5 bases from V and 5 bases from J; bases unmatched to any gene: 8. Germline assignment: CDR1 SGHTA and CDR2 FQGNSA. The CDR3 here is CASSGGAGGLDTQYF. In DNA form, the CDR3 reads TGTGCCAGCAGCGGCGGGGCGGGGGGGCTAGATACGCAGTATTTT.

As for this clonotype: Given a much more abundant clone one base away, this may be a read error. CDR3 nucleotide sequence: TGCGGTGCTAGTGTGGCGGGAGGGAGCTCCTACAATGAGCAGTTCTTC. Translation gives CGASVAGGSSYNEQFF. The gene calls are TRBV20-1 and TRBJ2-1, with 9 bases lining up with TRBD2. The germline gives CDR1 DFQATT, CDR2 SNEGSKA (reference sequence). The CDR3 extends over 16 amino acids.

The chain's CDR3 is CASTQSTTAEAFF. Written as DNA, the CDR3 is TGTGCCAGCACACAAAGCACCACCGCTGAAGCTTTCTTT. The chain links TRBV18 to TRBJ1-1, with D unresolved. CDR3 size: 13 residues. Trimming left V 8 bases short and J 6 bases short, with 16 bases between. Germline CDR1 reads KGHSH; CDR2 reads LQKENI.

The J gene is TRBJ2-4, the V gene TRBV28, with TRBD1 identical over 8 bases. CDR3 size: 15 residues. Looked up from germline, CDR1 is MDHEN and CDR2 is SYDVKM. The V and J ends lost 4 bases and 3 bases, in that order; junction bases with no gene match: 5. In nucleotides, the CDR3 is TGTGCCAGCAGTTCTGACAGGGGCGGCAAAAACATTCAGTACTTC. It encodes CASSSDRGGKNIQYF.

This clonotype was seen repeatedly, ten times or more. The chain has TRBV12-3 or TRBV12-4 and TRBJ2-7, with D possibly called TRBD1 or TRBD2 (5 bases each). V was shortened by 6 bases and J by 2 bases, with 8 bases between the two germline ends. The length of the CDR3 is 12 residues. The CDR3 sequence is CASRGDAYEQYF. CDR3 nucleotides: TGTGCCAGCAGGGGGGACGCCTACGAGCAGTACTTC.

In its sample, this clonotype was seen many times. This chain joins TRBV7-2 and TRBJ2-2; perhaps TRBD2 as D (6 bases). V shed 5 bases and J shed 2 bases, with 15 bases lying between them. CDR1 is SGHTA and CDR2 is FQGNSA in the germline V gene. The CDR3 has 16 residues. In nucleotides, the CDR3 is TGTGCCAGCAGCCCATGGGCGGGACTCAACACCGGGGAGCTGTTTTTT. It specifies CASSPWAGLNTGELFF.

Many counts were recorded for this clonotype. The gene calls are TRBV7-2 and TRBJ1-3; a weak D match, TRBD1 (6 bases). The V gene's germline CDR1 is SGHTA and CDR2 FQGNSA. Trimming took 1 base from V and 4 from J, leaving 11 bases between them. The length of the CDR3 is 15 residues. CDR3 bases: TGTGCCAGCAGCTTAGTTTCGGGGGGCGGAAACACCATATATTTT. It is translated as CASSLVSGGGNTIYF.

Many counts were recorded for this clonotype. The chain links TRBV5-6 to TRBJ2-7, with 7 positions matching TRBD1. Losses at the gene ends were 0 bases for V and 6 bases for J; bases not matched to a gene: 6. Germline V gives CDR1 SGHDT, CDR2 YYEEEE. The CDR3 runs to 14 residues. The CDR3 DNA sequence: TGTGCCAGCAGCTTGGGAGACAGGGCAAGCGAGCAGTACTTC. This translates into CASSLGDRASEQYF.

The sample holds many counts of this clonotype. V gene TRBV11-1 combines with J gene TRBJ1-4, with TRBD1 matching 9 bases. Trimming at V came to 2 bases and at J to 0 bases, leaving 10 bases not matched to a gene. Germline-derived CDR1 and CDR2 are SGHAT and FQDESV (reference sequence). The length of the CDR3 is 19 residues. Written as DNA, the CDR3 is TGTGCCAGCAGCTTATTCGGGACAGGGATGGTTGCAACTAATGAAAAACTGTTTTTT. Translation: CASSLFGTGMVATNEKLFF.

This chain uses TRBV11-1 with TRBJ2-2, with unresolved D. The V gene's germline CDR1 is SGHAT and CDR2 FQDESV (reference sequence). The V end was cut by 2 bases, the J end by 4 bases, with 14 bases between. The CDR3 has 16 residues. Here the CDR3 reads CASSLLGRSFTGELFF. As DNA, the CDR3 is TGTGCCAGCAGCTTACTTGGCAGATCTTTCACCGGGGAGCTGTTTTTT.

This clonotype was seen ten or more times. The rearrangement links TRBV4-3 to TRBJ2-3; 9 bases match TRBD2. Unmatched junction bases numbered 4, after V lost 0 bases and J lost 3 bases. CDR1 and CDR2 (germline): LGHNA, YSLEER. There are 16 residues in the CDR3. The CDR3 region has the DNA TGCGCCAGCAGCCAAGAGCATCTAGCGGGAACAGATACGCAGTATTTT. Its translation is CASSQEHLAGTDTQYF.

This clonotype has a count of ten or more. The rearrangement links TRBV12-3 or TRBV12-4 to TRBJ2-7; the match to TRBD2 covers 7 bases. The CDR3 has 13 residues. Trimming at V came to 3 bases and at J to 7 bases, leaving 6 bases not matched to a gene. The DNA for the CDR3 is TGTGCCAGCAGTTTCCGGCGGGAGTATGAGCAGTACTTC. Translation: CASSFRREYEQYF.

This clonotype was detected many times. Here the CDR3 reads CASSLRDIDGYTF. The CDR3 DNA is TGTGCCAGCAGTCTCCGGGACATCGATGGCTACACCTTC. The chain has TRBV6-2 or TRBV6-3 and TRBJ1-2; D may be TRBD1 (6 bases). Trimming removed 5 bases from V and 6 bases from J, with 13 bases in between. The CDR3 has 13 amino acids. CDR1 and CDR2 from the germline V gene are MNHEY and SVGEGT.

There are many counts of this clonotype. The chain links TRBV7-2 to TRBJ1-6; the D gene is possibly TRBD1 (5 bases). Germline CDR1 SGHTA, CDR2 FQGNSA. This CDR3 region has 16 residues. V lost 2 bases and J lost 6, with 14 bases in between. The CDR3 reads CASSLKAGQGNSPLHF. CDR3 sequence (DNA): TGTGCCAGCAGCTTAAAGGCGGGGCAGGGTAATTCACCCCTCCACTTT. The complete variable domain, with remaining parts taken from reference TRBV7-2 and TRBJ1-6, reads GAGVSQSPSNKVTEKGKDVELRCDPISGHTALYWYRQSLGQGLEFLIYFQGNSAPDKSGLPSDRFSAERTGGSVSTLTIQRTQQEDSAVYLCASSLKAGQGNSPLHFGNGTRLTVT.